The next 22 T cell receptor beta chains were all read from a single sample in a study of blood T cell repertoires in COVID-19 (dated by TCRdb to the early 2020s). Library preparation was by the immunoSEQ multiplex PCR assay. TCRdb's version of the immuneACCESS table is confined to in-frame rearrangements and falls short of the full clone set. An unresolved V gene accounts for under half of the shortfall where checked; the remainder is of unknown origin. The sample has approximately 190,000 clones on record, roughly 85% of them singletons. The ten most abundant clones make up under 5.5% of the sample. Sequencing was performed on peripheral blood. The receptors shown here come from a woman under 40 with acute or convalescent COVID-19.

This chain joins TRBV11-2 and TRBJ1-6; TRBD1 matches 8 bases. Germline V lookup: CDR1 SGHAT, CDR2 FQNNGV. The V gene end was trimmed by 2 bases and the J gene end by 7 bases; junction bases not matched to a gene: 13. This CDR3 contains 18 residues. The CDR3 spells CASSLTRRGRGQNSPLHF. The CDR3, as DNA: TGTGCCAGCAGCTTAACGCGGCGGGGCAGGGGGCAAAATTCACCCCTCCACTTT.

This clone has a count of ten or more. The chain uses TRBV2 and TRBJ1-2, with no clear D. CDR3 length: 14 residues. Germline V CDR1 and CDR2: SNHLY, FYNNEI. Trimming shortened V by 7 bases and J by 1 base, and 13 bases separated the two germline ends. CDR3 nucleotides: TGTGCCAGCAACCAAAGGCGGGTTAACTATGGCTACACCTTC. It encodes CASNQRRVNYGYTF. The variable domain in full, with the rest retrieved from reference TRBV2 and TRBJ1-2, is EPEVTQTPSHQVTQMGQEVILRCVPISNHLYFYWYRQILGQKVEFLVSFYNNEISEKSEIFDDQFSVERPDGSNFTLKIRSTKLEDSAMYFCASNQRRVNYGYTFGSGTRLTVV.

The chain is built from TRBV14 and TRBJ2-7; the D is unclear. Trimming took off 4 bases at V and 3 bases at J, with 13 bases between the two ends. Per the germline V gene, CDR1 is SGHDN and CDR2 is FVKESK. The CDR3 has 14 amino acids. This CDR3 is CASSPGGVFYEQYF. The DNA for the CDR3 is TGTGCCAGCAGCCCTGGTGGAGTTTTCTACGAGCAGTACTTC.

The J gene is TRBJ1-3, the V gene TRBV14; D gene unclear. Trimming stripped 1 base from V and 4 bases from J, with 14 bases between. The length of the CDR3 is 16 residues. Germline-derived CDR1 and CDR2 are SGHDN and FVKESK. The CDR3 loop reads CASSQGSASRGNTIYF. CDR3 DNA sequence: TGTGCCAGCAGCCAAGGCAGCGCCTCAAGGGGAAACACCATATATTTT.

Worth noting for this clone: This specimen includes other DNA sequences encoding the same CDR3. The CDR3 bases are TGTGCCAGCAGTGGACTAGCGGGGGGTTCCTACAATGAGCAGTTCTTC. Its protein product is CASSGLAGGSYNEQFF. V and J are TRBV28 and TRBJ2-1; TRBD2 matches at 14 bases. This CDR3 has 16 residues. V lost 5 bases to trimming and J lost 1 base; unmatched junction nucleotides: 1. Per germline, CDR1 MDHEN and CDR2 SYDVKM.

CDR3 nucleotides: TGTGCCACCAGCAGAGATTTAGGACAGGGAGTGAATGAGCAGTTCTTC. Protein sequence: CATSRDLGQGVNEQFF. V gene TRBV15 combines with J gene TRBJ2-1; 8 bases are shared with TRBD1. CDR3 length: 16 amino acids. The V segment lost 0 bases and the J segment 7 bases; nucleotides outside the gene matches: 8. Germline-derived CDR1 and CDR2 are LNHNV and YYDKDF (reference sequence).

V is TRBV24-1 and J is TRBJ2-5; 10 bases fit TRBD2. Looked up from germline, CDR1 is KGHDR and CDR2 is SFDVKD. The CDR3 contains 15 residues. Trimming removed 3 bases from V and 3 bases from J; junction bases left unmatched: 3. The CDR3: CATSDPLAGEETQYF. CDR3 coding DNA: TGTGCCACCAGTGATCCCCTAGCGGGGGAAGAGACCCAGTACTTC.

The rearrangement joins TRBV4-1 to TRBJ2-4, with D unresolved. The CDR3 runs 15 residues. V shed 3 bases and J shed 1 base, with 10 bases lying between them. CDR1 MGHRA and CDR2 YSYEKL come from the germline V gene. CDR3 DNA: TGCGCCAGCAGCCACGCAACTACGGCCAAAAACATTCAGTACTTC. Residues: CASSHATTAKNIQYF.

The chain employs TRBV6-5 and TRBJ2-7, with D maybe TRBD2 (7 bases). V lost 6 bases and J lost 6, with 12 bases in between. Germline assignment: CDR1 MNHEY and CDR2 SVGAGI. The CDR3 extends over 12 amino acids. CDR3 region: CASSPGGSEQYF. CDR3 DNA sequence: TGTGCCAGCAGCCCGGGGGGCTCCGAGCAGTACTTC.

The chain has TRBV9 and TRBJ2-1; the match to TRBD2 covers 12 bases. The V gene's germline CDR1 is SGDLS and CDR2 YYNGEE. Germline trimming cut 0 bases from V and 9 bases from J; bases unmatched to any gene: 7. CDR3 length: 16 residues. CDR3 protein: CASSVGSSGGEAEQFF. CDR3 in DNA: TGTGCCAGCAGCGTAGGGTCTAGCGGGGGGGAAGCTGAGCAGTTCTTC.

This clone has a single count. The chain combines TRBV2 with TRBJ2-5; 15 bases line up with TRBD2. The V gene end was trimmed by 6 bases and the J gene end by 3 bases; junction bases not matched to a gene: 8. Germline V gene lookup returns CDR1 SNHLY and CDR2 FYNNEI. This CDR3 spans 17 amino acids. The CDR3 DNA follows: TGTGCCAGCAGAAACTTTGGACTAGCGGGGGGGGAAGAGACCCAGTACTTC. Translated, it gives CASRNFGLAGGEETQYF.

Notes on this clone: Other DNA sequences within the sample encode an identical CDR3. This chain connects TRBV30 to TRBJ1-3; TRBD1 might be the D (6 bases). The CDR3 sequence is 17 residues long. Germline CDR1 and CDR2: GTSNPN and SVGIG (reference sequence). V was pared by 0 bases and J by 0 bases, with 15 bases between. Written as DNA, the CDR3 is TGTGCCTGGAGTGTATGGGGACAAGCCTTCTCTGGAAACACCATATATTTT. Protein product: CAWSVWGQAFSGNTIYF.

This rearrangement joins TRBV7-2 to TRBJ1-1; D unclear. This CDR3 is built from 15 residues. Germline V lookup: CDR1 SGHTA, CDR2 FQGNSA. V was trimmed by 2 bases and J by 0 bases, leaving 10 bases between them. This CDR3 reads CASSLTISVNTEAFF. DNA for the CDR3: TGTGCCAGCAGCTTAACGATCAGCGTGAACACTGAAGCTTTCTTT.

This chain connects TRBV7-2 to TRBJ2-1; the match to TRBD1 covers 11 bases. CDR1 and CDR2 (germline): SGHTA, FQGNSA. The CDR3 loop spans 16 amino acids. Trimming removed 4 bases from V and 2 bases from J; junction bases left unmatched: 4. The CDR3 DNA follows: TGTGCCAGCAGCTCGTGGACAGGGGGCGCCTACAATGAGCAGTTCTTC. It translates to CASSSWTGGAYNEQFF.

The chain is built from TRBV2 and TRBJ2-1; 9 bases align to TRBD2. The CDR3 runs to 15 residues. From germline, CDR1 is SNHLY and CDR2 FYNNEI. Trimming cost V 2 bases and J 9 bases; bases outside gene matches: 8. The CDR3 DNA follows: TGTGCCAGCAGTGAAACGGCGGGGGGGCGCGGTGAGCAGTTCTTC. It specifies CASSETAGGRGEQFF.

As DNA, the CDR3 is TGTGCCAGTAACCCGGGACTCAACAATGAGCAGTTCTTC. Encoded protein: CASNPGLNNEQFF. This chain links TRBV9 with TRBJ2-1; maybe TRBD2 (6 bases). Trimming pared 8 bases from V and 5 bases from J, leaving 14 bases between. Germline loops: CDR1 SGDLS, CDR2 YYNGEE. The CDR3 consists of 13 residues.

The chain uses TRBV2 and TRBJ1-1; D might be TRBD1 (6 bases). Trimming took off 4 bases at V and 0 bases at J, with 12 bases between the two ends. The V gene's germline CDR1 is SNHLY and CDR2 FYNNEI. This CDR3 spans 15 amino acids. The CDR3 sequence: CASSGVDSLNTEAFF. The DNA for the CDR3 is TGTGCCAGCAGTGGGGTGGACAGCCTGAACACTGAAGCTTTCTTT.

This chain links TRBV28 with TRBJ2-3; 10 bases line up with TRBD2. The germline V gene has CDR1 MDHEN and CDR2 SYDVKM. V trimming: 5 bases; J trimming: 3 bases; junction bases outside the gene matches: 5. The CDR3 contains 15 residues. CDR3 sequence: CASSGIAGGTDTQYF. CDR3 nucleotide sequence: TGTGCCAGCAGTGGAATAGCGGGGGGAACAGATACGCAGTATTTT.

This clone was observed a single time. The J gene is TRBJ2-3, the V gene TRBV7-9; D may be TRBD2 (6 bases). The CDR3 has 13 residues. Trimming took 0 bases from V and 5 from J, leaving 6 bases between them. Per germline, CDR1 SEHNR and CDR2 FQNEAQ (reference sequence). CDR3 nucleotides: TGTGCCAGCAGCTTAGCAGCGGGAGATACGCAGTATTTT. Protein product: CASSLAAGDTQYF.

This clone was observed a single time. J is TRBJ2-2 and V is TRBV24-1, with D hard to call. This CDR3 comprises 13 residues. Per germline, CDR1 KGHDR and CDR2 SFDVKD. V dropped 1 base and J dropped 8 bases, with 7 bases sitting between them. The CDR3 loop is CATSDFSMGELFF. CDR3 in DNA: TGTGCCACCAGTGATTTCTCTATGGGGGAGCTGTTTTTT.

The rearrangement links TRBV9 to TRBJ2-5, with a possible D match to TRBD1 (5 bases). CDR3 length: 15 amino acids. CDR1 SGDLS and CDR2 YYNGEE come from the germline V gene. V dropped 0 bases and J dropped 4 bases, with 13 bases sitting between them. CDR3 amino acids: CASSVGEVRGETQYF. In DNA, the CDR3 is TGTGCCAGCAGCGTAGGAGAGGTTAGGGGAGAGACCCAGTACTTC. Drawing the rest from reference TRBV9 and TRBJ2-5, the complete variable domain is DSGVTQTPKHLITATGQRVTLRCSPRSGDLSVYWYQQSLDQGLQFLIQYYNGEERAKGNILERFSAQQFPDLHSELNLSSLELGDSALYFCASSVGEVRGETQYFGPGTRLLVL.

The gene calls are TRBV2 and TRBJ2-3, with 10 nucleotides matching TRBD2. Germline V gene sequence: CDR1 SNHLY, CDR2 FYNNEI. The trim removed 6 bases at V and 6 bases at J, leaving 12 bases unmatched. CDR3 length: 16 amino acids. The chain's CDR3 is CASRGVLAGESDTQYF. DNA for the CDR3: TGTGCCAGCAGGGGAGTTCTAGCGGGAGAAAGTGATACGCAGTATTTT.